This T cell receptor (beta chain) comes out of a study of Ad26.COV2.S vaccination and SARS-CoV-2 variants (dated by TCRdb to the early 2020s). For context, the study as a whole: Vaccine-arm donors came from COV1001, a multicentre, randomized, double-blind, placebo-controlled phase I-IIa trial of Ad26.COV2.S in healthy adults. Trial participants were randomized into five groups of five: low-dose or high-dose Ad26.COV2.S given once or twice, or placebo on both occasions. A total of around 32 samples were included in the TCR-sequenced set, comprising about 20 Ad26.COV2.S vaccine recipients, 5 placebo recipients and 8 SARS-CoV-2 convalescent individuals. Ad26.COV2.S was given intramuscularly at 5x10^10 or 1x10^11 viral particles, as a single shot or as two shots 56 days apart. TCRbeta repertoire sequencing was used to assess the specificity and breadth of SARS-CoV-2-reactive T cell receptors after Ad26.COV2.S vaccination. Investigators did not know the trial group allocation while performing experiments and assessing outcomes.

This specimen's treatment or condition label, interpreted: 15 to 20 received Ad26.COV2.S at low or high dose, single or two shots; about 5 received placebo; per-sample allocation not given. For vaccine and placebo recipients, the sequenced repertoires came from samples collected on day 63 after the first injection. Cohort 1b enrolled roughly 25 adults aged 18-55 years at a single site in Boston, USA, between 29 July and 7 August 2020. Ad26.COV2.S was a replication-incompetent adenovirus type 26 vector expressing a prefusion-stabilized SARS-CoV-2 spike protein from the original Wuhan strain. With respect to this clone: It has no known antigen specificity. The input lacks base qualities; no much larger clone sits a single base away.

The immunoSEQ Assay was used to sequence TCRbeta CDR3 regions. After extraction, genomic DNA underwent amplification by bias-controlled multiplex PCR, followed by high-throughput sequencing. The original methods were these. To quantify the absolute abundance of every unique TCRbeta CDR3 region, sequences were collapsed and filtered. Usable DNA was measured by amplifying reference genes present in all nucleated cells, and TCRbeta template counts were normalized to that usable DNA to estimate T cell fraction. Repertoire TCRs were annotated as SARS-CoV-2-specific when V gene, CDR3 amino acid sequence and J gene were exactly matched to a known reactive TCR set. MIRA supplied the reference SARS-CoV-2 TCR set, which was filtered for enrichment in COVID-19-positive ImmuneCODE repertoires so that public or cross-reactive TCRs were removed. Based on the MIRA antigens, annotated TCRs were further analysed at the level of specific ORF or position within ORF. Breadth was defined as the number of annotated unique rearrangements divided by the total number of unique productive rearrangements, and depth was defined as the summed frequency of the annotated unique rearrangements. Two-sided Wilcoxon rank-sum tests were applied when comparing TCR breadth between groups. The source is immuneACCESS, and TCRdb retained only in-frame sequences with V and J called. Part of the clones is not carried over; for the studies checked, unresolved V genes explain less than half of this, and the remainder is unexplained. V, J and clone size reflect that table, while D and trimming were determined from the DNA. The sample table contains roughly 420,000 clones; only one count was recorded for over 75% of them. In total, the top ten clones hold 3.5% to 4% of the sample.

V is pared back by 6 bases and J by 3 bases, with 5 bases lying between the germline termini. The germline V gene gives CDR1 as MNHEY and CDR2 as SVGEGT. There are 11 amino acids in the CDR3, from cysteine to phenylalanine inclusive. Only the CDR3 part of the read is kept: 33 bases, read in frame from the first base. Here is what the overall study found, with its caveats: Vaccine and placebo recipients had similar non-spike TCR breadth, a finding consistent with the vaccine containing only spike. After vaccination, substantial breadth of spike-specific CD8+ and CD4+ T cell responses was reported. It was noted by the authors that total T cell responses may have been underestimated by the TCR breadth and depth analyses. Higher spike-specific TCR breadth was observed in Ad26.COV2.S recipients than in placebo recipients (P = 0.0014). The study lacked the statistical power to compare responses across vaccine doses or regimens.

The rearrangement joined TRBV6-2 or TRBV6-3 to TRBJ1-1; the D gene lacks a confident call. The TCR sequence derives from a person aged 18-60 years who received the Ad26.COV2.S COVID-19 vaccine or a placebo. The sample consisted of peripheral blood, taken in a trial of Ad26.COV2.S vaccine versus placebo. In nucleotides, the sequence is TGTGCCAGCAGCCAGTACACTGAAGCTTTCTTT. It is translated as CASSQYTEAFF.